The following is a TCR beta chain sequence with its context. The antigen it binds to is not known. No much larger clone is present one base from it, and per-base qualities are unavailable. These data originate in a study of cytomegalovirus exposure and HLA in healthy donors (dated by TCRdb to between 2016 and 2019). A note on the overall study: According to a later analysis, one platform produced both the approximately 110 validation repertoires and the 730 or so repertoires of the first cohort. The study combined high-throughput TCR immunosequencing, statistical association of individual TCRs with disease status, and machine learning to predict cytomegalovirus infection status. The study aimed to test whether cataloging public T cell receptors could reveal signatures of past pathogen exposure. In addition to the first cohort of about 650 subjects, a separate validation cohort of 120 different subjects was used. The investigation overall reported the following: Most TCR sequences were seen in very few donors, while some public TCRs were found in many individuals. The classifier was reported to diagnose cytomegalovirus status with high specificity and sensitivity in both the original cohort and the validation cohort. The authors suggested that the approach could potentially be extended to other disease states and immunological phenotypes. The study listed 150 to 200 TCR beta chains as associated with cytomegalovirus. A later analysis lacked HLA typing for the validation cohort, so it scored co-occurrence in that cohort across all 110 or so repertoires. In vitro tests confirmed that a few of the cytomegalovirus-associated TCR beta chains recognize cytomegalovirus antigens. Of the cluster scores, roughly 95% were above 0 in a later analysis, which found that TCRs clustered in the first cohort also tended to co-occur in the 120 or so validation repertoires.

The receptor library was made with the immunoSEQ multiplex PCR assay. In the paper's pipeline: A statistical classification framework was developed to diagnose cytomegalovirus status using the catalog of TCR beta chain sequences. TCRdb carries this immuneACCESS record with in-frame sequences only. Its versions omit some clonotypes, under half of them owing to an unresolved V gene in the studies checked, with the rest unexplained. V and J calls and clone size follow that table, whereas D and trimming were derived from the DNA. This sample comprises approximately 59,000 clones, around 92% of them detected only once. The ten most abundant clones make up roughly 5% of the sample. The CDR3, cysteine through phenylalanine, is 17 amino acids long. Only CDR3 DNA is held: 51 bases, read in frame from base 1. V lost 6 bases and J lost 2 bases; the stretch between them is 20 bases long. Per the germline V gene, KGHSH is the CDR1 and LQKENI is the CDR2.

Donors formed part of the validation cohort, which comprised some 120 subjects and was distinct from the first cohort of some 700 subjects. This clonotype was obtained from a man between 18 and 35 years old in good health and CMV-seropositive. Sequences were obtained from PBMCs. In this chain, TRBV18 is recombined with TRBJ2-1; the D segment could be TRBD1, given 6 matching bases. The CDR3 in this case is CASSFGIRDTPYNEQFF. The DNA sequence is TGTGCCAGCTCCTTTGGGATACGGGACACCCCCTACAATGAGCAGTTCTTC.